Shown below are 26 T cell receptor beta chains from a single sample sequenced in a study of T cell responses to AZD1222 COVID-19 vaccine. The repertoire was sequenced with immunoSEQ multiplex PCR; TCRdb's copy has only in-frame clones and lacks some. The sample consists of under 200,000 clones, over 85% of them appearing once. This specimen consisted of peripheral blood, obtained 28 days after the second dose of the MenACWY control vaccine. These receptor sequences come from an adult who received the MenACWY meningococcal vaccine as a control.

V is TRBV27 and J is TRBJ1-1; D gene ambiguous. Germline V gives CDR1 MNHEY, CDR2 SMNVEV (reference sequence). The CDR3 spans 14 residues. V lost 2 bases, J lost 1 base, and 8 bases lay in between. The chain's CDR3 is CASSLTWTNTEAFF. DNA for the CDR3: TGTGCCAGCAGTTTAACTTGGACGAACACTGAAGCTTTCTTT.

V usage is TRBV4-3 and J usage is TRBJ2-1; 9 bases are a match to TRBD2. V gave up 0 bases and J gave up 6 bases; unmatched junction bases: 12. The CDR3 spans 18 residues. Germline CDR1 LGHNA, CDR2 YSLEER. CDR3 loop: CASSQEGGAREGGNEQFF. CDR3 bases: TGCGCCAGCAGCCAAGAGGGAGGCGCGCGGGAGGGTGGCAATGAGCAGTTCTTC.

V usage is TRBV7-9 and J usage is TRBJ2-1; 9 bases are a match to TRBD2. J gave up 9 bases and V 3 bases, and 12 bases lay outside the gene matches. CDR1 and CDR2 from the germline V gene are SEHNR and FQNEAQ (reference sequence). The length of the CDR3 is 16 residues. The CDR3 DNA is TGTGCCAGCAGCTTTAGTGGGACTAGCATCCACGGTGAGCAGTTCTTC. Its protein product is CASSFSGTSIHGEQFF. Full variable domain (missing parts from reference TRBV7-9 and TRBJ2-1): DTGVSQNPRHKITKRGQNVTFRCDPISEHNRLYWYRQTLGQGPEFLTYFQNEAQLEKSRLLSDRFSAERPKGSFSTLEIQRTEQGDSAMYLCASSFSGTSIHGEQFFGPGTRLTVL.

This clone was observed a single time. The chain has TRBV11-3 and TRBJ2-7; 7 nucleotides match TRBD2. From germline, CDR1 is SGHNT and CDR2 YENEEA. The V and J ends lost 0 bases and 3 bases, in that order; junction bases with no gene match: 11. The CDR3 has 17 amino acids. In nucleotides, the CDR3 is TGTGCCAGCAGCTTAGATAGGGCTCGTCTAGCGGACTACGAGCAGTACTTC. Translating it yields CASSLDRARLADYEQYF.

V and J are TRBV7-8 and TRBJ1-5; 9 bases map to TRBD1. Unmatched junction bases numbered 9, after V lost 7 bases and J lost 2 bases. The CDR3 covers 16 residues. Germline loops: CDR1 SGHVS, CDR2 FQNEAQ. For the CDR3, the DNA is TGTGCCAGCAACCAACAGGGGGCCGGGGGCAATCAGCCCCAGCATTTT. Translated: CASNQQGAGGNQPQHF.

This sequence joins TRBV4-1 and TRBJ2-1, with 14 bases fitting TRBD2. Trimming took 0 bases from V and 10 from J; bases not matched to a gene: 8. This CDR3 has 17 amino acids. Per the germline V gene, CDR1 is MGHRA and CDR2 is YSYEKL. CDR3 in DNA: TGCGCCAGCAGCCAAGATTCGGGACTAGCGGGAGTTGGGGAGCAGTTCTTC. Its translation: CASSQDSGLAGVGEQFF.

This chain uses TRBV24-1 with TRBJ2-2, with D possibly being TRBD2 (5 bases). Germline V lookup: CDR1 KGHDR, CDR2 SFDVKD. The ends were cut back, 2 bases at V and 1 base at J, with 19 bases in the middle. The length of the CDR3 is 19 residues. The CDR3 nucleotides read TGTGCCACCAGTGATTCCCCCAGCTTTACTGGACTGAACACCGGGGAGCTGTTTTTT. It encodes CATSDSPSFTGLNTGELFF.

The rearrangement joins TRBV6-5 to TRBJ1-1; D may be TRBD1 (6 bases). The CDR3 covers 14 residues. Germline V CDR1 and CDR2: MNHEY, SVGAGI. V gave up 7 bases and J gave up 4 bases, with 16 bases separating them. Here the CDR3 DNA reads TGTGCCAGCACTCTCGACAGGTTTGTCACTGAAGCTTTCTTT. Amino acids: CASTLDRFVTEAFF.

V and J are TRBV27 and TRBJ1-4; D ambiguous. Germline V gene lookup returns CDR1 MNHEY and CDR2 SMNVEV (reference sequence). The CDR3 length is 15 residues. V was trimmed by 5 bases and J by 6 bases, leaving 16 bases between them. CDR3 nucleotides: TGTGCCAGCAGTCTCCCACGGGTGTCGGATGAAAAACTGTTTTTT. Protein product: CASSLPRVSDEKLFF.

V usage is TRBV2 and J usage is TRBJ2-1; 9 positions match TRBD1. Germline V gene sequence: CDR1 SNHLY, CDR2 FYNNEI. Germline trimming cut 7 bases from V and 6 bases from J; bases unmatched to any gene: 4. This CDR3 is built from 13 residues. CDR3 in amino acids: CASKPGQGNEQFF. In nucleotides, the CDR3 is TGTGCCAGCAAGCCGGGACAGGGCAATGAGCAGTTCTTC.

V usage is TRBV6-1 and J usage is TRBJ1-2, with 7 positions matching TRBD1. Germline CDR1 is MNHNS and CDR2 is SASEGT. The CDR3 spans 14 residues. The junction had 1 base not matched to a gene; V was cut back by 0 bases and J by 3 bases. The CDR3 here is CASSEAGTDYGYTF. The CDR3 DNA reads TGTGCCAGCAGTGAAGCTGGGACAGACTATGGCTACACCTTC.

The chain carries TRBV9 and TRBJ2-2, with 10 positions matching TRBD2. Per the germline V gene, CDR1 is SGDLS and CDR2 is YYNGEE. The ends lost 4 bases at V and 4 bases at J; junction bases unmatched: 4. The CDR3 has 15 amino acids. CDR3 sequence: CASSLASGGTGELFF. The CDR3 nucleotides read TGTGCCAGCAGCCTTGCTAGCGGGGGCACCGGGGAGCTGTTTTTT. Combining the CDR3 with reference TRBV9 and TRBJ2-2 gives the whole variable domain DSGVTQTPKHLITATGQRVTLRCSPRSGDLSVYWYQQSLDQGLQFLIQYYNGEERAKGNILERFSAQQFPDLHSELNLSSLELGDSALYFCASSLASGGTGELFFGEGSRLTVL.

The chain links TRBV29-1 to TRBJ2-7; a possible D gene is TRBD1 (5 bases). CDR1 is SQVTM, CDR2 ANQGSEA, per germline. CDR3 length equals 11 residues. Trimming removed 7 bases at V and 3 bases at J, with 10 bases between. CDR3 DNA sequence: TGCAGCGCCTCAGGGATCTACGAGCAGTACTTC. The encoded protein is CSASGIYEQYF.

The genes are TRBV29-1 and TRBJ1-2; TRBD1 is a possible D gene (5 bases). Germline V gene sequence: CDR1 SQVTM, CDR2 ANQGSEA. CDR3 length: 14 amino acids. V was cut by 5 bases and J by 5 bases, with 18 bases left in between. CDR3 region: CSVLGDPSTYGYTF. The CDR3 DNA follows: TGCAGCGTTTTGGGGGACCCGTCCACATATGGCTACACCTTC.

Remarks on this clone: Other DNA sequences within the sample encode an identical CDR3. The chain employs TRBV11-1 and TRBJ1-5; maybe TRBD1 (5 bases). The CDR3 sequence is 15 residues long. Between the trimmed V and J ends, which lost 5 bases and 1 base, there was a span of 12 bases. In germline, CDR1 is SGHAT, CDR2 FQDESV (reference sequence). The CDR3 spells CASSLGTGSNQPQHF. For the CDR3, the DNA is TGTGCCAGCAGCCTGGGGACGGGAAGCAATCAGCCCCAGCATTTT. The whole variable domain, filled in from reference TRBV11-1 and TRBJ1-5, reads EAEVAQSPRYKITEKSQAVAFWCDPISGHATLYWYRQILGQGPELLVQFQDESVVDDSQLPKDRFSAERLKGVDSTLKIQPAELGDSAMYLCASSLGTGSNQPQHFGDGTRLSIL.

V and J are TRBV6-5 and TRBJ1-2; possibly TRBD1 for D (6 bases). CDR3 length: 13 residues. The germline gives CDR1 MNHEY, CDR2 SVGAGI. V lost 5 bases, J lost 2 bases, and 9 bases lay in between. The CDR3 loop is CASSTTGNYGYTF. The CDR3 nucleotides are TGTGCCAGCAGTACAACAGGGAACTATGGCTACACCTTC.

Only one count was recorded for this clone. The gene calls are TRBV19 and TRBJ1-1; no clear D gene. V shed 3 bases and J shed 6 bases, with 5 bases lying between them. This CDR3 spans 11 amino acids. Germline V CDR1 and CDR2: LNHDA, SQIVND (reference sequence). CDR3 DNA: TGTGCCAGTAGTATTAAATCTGAAGCTTTCTTT. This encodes CASSIKSEAFF.

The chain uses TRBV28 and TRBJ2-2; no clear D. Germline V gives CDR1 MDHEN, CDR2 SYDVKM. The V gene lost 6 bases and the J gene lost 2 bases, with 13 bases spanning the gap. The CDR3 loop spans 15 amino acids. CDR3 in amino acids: CASRRGAFNTGELFF. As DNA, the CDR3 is TGTGCCAGCAGGCGCGGAGCATTTAACACCGGGGAGCTGTTTTTT.

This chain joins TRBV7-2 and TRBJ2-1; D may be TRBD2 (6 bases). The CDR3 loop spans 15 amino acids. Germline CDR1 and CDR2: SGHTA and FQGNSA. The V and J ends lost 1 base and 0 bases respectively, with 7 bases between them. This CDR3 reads CASSLVSGSYNEQFF. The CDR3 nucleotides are TGTGCCAGCAGCTTAGTTAGCGGCTCCTACAATGAGCAGTTCTTC.

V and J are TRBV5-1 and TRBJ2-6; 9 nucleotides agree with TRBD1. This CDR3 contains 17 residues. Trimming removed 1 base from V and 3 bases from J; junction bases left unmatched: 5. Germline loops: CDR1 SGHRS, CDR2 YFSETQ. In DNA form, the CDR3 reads TGCGCCAGCAGCTTGCTTACAGGGGGCATTGGGGCCAACGTCCTGACTTTC. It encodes CASSLLTGGIGANVLTF.

The CDR3, as DNA: TGCGCCAGCAGCCCTCAGACAGGGGGACCCCCAGATACGCAGTATTTT. It is translated as CASSPQTGGPPDTQYF. This sequence joins TRBV5-1 and TRBJ2-3; 9 bases match TRBD1. Germline assignment: CDR1 SGHRS and CDR2 YFSETQ. V gave up 4 bases and J gave up 4 bases; unmatched junction bases: 10. The CDR3 runs to 16 residues.

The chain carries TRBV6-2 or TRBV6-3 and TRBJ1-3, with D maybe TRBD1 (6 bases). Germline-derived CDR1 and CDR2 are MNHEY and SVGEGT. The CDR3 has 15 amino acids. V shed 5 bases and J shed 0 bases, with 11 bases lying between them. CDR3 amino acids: CASSPGQTSGNTIYF. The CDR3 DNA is TGTGCCAGCAGTCCCGGACAGACCTCTGGAAACACCATATATTTT.

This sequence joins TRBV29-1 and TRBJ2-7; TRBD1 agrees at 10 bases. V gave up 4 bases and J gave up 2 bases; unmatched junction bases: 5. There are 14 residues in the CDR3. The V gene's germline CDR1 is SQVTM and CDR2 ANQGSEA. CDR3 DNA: TGCAGCGTTGTTTATGGGACAGGGGCCTACGAGCAGTACTTC. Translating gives CSVVYGTGAYEQYF.

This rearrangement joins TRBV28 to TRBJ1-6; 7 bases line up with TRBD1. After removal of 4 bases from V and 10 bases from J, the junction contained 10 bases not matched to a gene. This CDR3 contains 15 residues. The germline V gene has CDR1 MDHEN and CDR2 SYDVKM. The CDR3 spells CASSSGRGRVSPLHF. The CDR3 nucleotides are TGTGCCAGCAGTTCAGGGAGGGGGCGTGTATCACCCCTCCACTTT. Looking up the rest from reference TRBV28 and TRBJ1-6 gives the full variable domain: DVKVTQSSRYLVKRTGEKVFLECVQDMDHENMFWYRQDPGLGLRLIYFSYDVKMKEKGDIPEGYSVSREKKERFSLILESASTNQTSMYLCASSSGRGRVSPLHFGNGTRLTVT.

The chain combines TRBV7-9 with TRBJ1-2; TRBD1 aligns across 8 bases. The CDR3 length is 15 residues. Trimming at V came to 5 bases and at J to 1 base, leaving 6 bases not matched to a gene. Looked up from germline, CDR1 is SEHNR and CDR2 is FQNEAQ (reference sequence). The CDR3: CASSRDRGINYGYTF. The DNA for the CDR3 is TGTGCCAGCAGCCGAGACAGGGGAATTAACTATGGCTACACCTTC. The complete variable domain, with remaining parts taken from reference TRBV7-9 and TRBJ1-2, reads DTGVSQNPRHKITKRGQNVTFRCDPISEHNRLYWYRQTLGQGPEFLTYFQNEAQLEKSRLLSDRFSAERPKGSFSTLEIQRTEQGDSAMYLCASSRDRGINYGYTFGSGTRLTVV.

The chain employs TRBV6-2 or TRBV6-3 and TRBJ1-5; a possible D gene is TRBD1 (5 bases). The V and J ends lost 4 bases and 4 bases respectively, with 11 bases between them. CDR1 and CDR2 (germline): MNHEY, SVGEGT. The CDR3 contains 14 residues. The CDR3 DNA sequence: TGTGCCAGCAGTTCGACAGCCGCAAATCAGCCCCAGCATTTT. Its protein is CASSSTAANQPQHF.